This TCR beta chain was captured by sequencing in a study of shared clonotypes between healthy human individuals. Details on this clone: Distinct nucleotide sequences in the sample also encode this CDR3.

Assay used: immunoSEQ multiplex PCR; TCRdb lists only in-frame clones, some missing. The sample comprises about 2.4 million clones, 80% to 95% of which are singletons, and about 0.38% rests with the top ten. This clonotype was obtained from a man aged 18 to 29 in good health. Some clones in this sample may be carry-over from other donors' samples. Material for sequencing was naive CD4+ T cells from PBMCs. The subset: CD45RA+ positively selected.

CDR3 bases: TGTGCCAGCAGTGATAGTAATAGCAATCAGCCCCAGCATTTT. It encodes CASSDSNSNQPQHF. V and J are TRBV2 and TRBJ1-5, with unresolved D. The CDR3 runs 14 residues. CDR1 is SNHLY and CDR2 is FYNNEI in the germline V gene. The germline V and J ends were trimmed by 3 bases and 0 bases, with 6 bases remaining between them.